Listed here are 26 T cell receptor beta chains from one sample, sequenced in a study of T cells in Graves' hyperthyroidism and ophthalmopathy. Amplification of TCR beta CDR3 regions used RNA as the template. An initial round of RT-PCR targeting the TCR CDR3 relied on the HTBI primer set. TCRdb re-derived calls from the multiplex PCR reads in MiXCR, one entry per CDR3 protein. The table has about 410,000 distinct CDR3 sequences, roughly 14% seen once. The sequenced material came from blood. These receptors were taken from a woman in her 30s with Graves' ophthalmopathy.

This clonotype was picked up many times. The chain couples TRBV7-3 to TRBJ2-1; either TRBD1 or TRBD2 may supply D (5 bases each). V was pared by 0 bases and J by 6 bases, with 12 bases between. CDR1 and CDR2 (germline): SGHTA, FQGTGA. The CDR3 loop spans 15 amino acids. The CDR3 nucleotides are TGTGCCAGCAGCTTAACAGGGACCACCGGCAATGAGCAGTTCTTC. Residues: CASSLTGTTGNEQFF.

This clonotype has a count of ten or more. This chain links TRBV2 with TRBJ2-7; D call uncertain. The V gene lost 4 bases and the J gene lost 3 bases, with 10 bases spanning the gap. Germline V lookup: CDR1 SNHLY, CDR2 FYNNEI. The CDR3 covers 13 residues. CDR3 residues: CASSVLEIYEQYF. The CDR3 DNA reads TGTGCCAGCAGTGTTCTAGAAATCTACGAGCAGTACTTC. Together with reference TRBV2 and TRBJ2-7, the CDR3 gives the full variable domain: EPEVTQTPSHQVTQMGQEVILRCVPISNHLYFYWYRQILGQKVEFLVSFYNNEISEKSEIFDDQFSVERPDGSNFTLKIRSTKLEDSAMYFCASSVLEIYEQYFGPGTRLTVT.

This clonotype was seen a handful of times. The chain employs TRBV19 and TRBJ1-6; maybe TRBD1 (6 bases). There are 13 residues in the CDR3. Germline-derived CDR1 and CDR2 are LNHDA and SQIVND (reference sequence). The V end lost 11 bases, the J end lost 7 bases, and 15 bases lay between the germline ends. CDR3 nucleotide sequence: TGTGCCTCACAGGACAGCCGGAATTCACCCCTCCACTTT. Encoded protein: CASQDSRNSPLHF. Based on the CDR3 plus reference TRBV19 and TRBJ1-6, the full variable domain is DGGITQSPKYLFRKEGQNVTLSCEQNLNHDAMYWYRQDPGQGLRLIYYSQIVNDFQKGDIAEGYSVSREKKESFPLTVTSAQKNPTAFYLCASQDSRNSPLHFGNGTRLTVT.

This clonotype came up many times. The chain employs TRBV11-3 and TRBJ2-1; TRBD2 matches 11 bases. The ends lost 0 bases at V and 0 bases at J; junction bases unmatched: 10. Germline values: CDR1 SGHNT, CDR2 YENEEA. The CDR3 contains 20 residues. The chain's CDR3 is CASSLDGLAGGMSSYNEQFF. The CDR3 DNA follows: TGTGCCAGCAGCTTAGATGGCCTAGCGGGGGGCATGAGCTCCTACAATGAGCAGTTCTTC.

Ten or more counts support this clonotype. The chain employs TRBV5-1 and TRBJ2-4; maybe TRBD2 (6 bases). Per the germline V gene, CDR1 is SGHRS and CDR2 is YFSETQ. Trimming left V 4 bases short and J 0 bases short, with 14 bases between. The CDR3 covers 16 residues. CDR3 loop: CASSRFEGLAKNIQYF. CDR3 in DNA: TGCGCCAGCAGCCGCTTTGAGGGACTAGCCAAAAACATTCAGTACTTC.

This clonotype was seen many times. The chain joins TRBV7-2 to TRBJ2-7; TRBD1 or TRBD2 may be the D gene (5 bases each). The CDR3 is 15 amino acids. The V end was cut by 5 bases, the J end by 3 bases, with 17 bases between. In germline, CDR1 is SGHTA, CDR2 FQGNSA. CDR3 amino acids: CASSGPGTLGYEQYF. CDR3 nucleotides: TGTGCCAGCAGCGGACCCGGGACGTTAGGCTACGAGCAGTACTTC.

This clonotype occurred many times. The chain combines TRBV20-1 with TRBJ2-5; D is ambiguous. The CDR3 is 16 residues long. Trimming took 0 bases from V and 3 from J, leaving 17 bases between them. Germline V gene lookup returns CDR1 DFQATT and CDR2 SNEGSKA (reference sequence). The CDR3 sequence: CSAREHTSAPEETQYF. The CDR3 nucleotides are TGCAGTGCTAGAGAGCATACCTCCGCGCCGGAAGAGACCCAGTACTTC.

The chain carries TRBV3-1 and TRBJ2-1, with TRBD2 matching over 10 bases. The germline CDR1 and CDR2 sequences are LGHDT and YNNKEL (reference sequence). V was clipped by 6 bases and J by 7 bases; unmatched bases: 12. The CDR3 loop spans 16 amino acids. The CDR3 DNA is TGTGCCAGCAGACCAAGCGGGGGGGCCAAAGGAAATGAGCAGTTCTTC. As protein: CASRPSGGAKGNEQFF.

The J gene is TRBJ2-7, the V gene TRBV28, with D possibly called TRBD1 or TRBD2 (5 bases each). Germline CDR1 is MDHEN and CDR2 is SYDVKM. The CDR3 is 15 amino acids. V was cut by 5 bases and J by 2 bases, with 16 bases left in between. The CDR3 spells CASSPRPGPAYEQYF. As DNA, the CDR3 is TGTGCCAGCAGTCCGAGACCGGGGCCAGCCTACGAGCAGTACTTC.

There are a few counts of this clonotype. The chain has TRBV7-2 and TRBJ2-2, with D tentatively TRBD2 (6 bases). The CDR3 covers 13 residues. Germline V gene data show CDR1 as SGHTA and CDR2 as FQGNSA. The V end was cut by 7 bases, the J end by 7 bases, with 13 bases between. The chain's CDR3 is CASTIGGGGELFF. The CDR3 nucleotides are TGTGCCAGCACTATCGGGGGTGGCGGGGAGCTGTTTTTT.

This clonotype was counted at least ten times. The chain uses TRBV5-6 and TRBJ1-6, with D possibly being TRBD1 (5 bases). V was shortened by 3 bases and J by 6 bases, with 13 bases between the two germline ends. The CDR3 has 15 residues. Per the germline V gene, CDR1 is SGHDT and CDR2 is YYEEEE. CDR3 residues: CASSYTGRPNSPLHF. Written as DNA, the CDR3 is TGTGCCAGCAGCTATACAGGCCGCCCTAATTCACCCCTCCACTTT.

This clonotype occurred many times. The chain carries TRBV12-3 or TRBV12-4 and TRBJ1-1; TRBD1 is a possible D gene (5 bases). This CDR3 spans 13 amino acids. V dropped 5 bases and J dropped 6 bases, with 13 bases sitting between them. In nucleotides, the CDR3 is TGTGCCAGCAGTCCTCAGGGTAGGGCTGAAGCTTTCTTT. Its protein product is CASSPQGRAEAFF.

This clonotype was recorded many times. The V gene is TRBV20-1, the J gene TRBJ2-7; 11 positions match TRBD2. The germline gives CDR1 DFQATT, CDR2 SNEGSKA (reference sequence). This CDR3 is built from 17 residues. The trim removed 0 bases at V and 0 bases at J, leaving 7 bases unmatched. This CDR3 is CSAREGASGGTSYEQYF. The CDR3 DNA sequence: TGCAGTGCTAGAGAGGGGGCTAGCGGGGGGACCTCCTACGAGCAGTACTTC.

This clonotype appeared many times. The rearrangement uses TRBV28 and TRBJ2-7; 10 positions match TRBD2. The CDR3 is made up of 13 amino acids. V was clipped by 7 bases and J by 2 bases; unmatched bases: 2. Per germline, CDR1 MDHEN and CDR2 SYDVKM. Written as DNA, the CDR3 is TGTGCCAGCACTAGCGGGGGCACCTACGAGCAGTACTTC. This sequence encodes CASTSGGTYEQYF.

The J gene is TRBJ2-3, the V gene TRBV19; TRBD2 aligns across 16 bases. The CDR3 sequence is 17 residues long. CDR1 is LNHDA, CDR2 SQIVND, per germline (reference sequence). V shed 3 bases, J shed 8 bases, and the junction held 8 bases outside the gene matches. The CDR3, as DNA: TGTGCCAGTAGTATGGGACTAGCGGGGGGGCCCCTGGCTACGCAGTATTTT. Translating it yields CASSMGLAGGPLATQYF.

The sample holds many counts of this clonotype. This chain links TRBV27 with TRBJ2-5; the D gene is possibly TRBD2 (6 bases). CDR1 and CDR2 from the germline V gene are MNHEY and SMNVEV (reference sequence). V lost 5 bases to trimming and J lost 5 bases, with 18 bases between them. The CDR3 runs to 15 residues. CDR3 sequence (DNA): TGTGCCAGCAGTCCTCGACGGGGGTGGGAGGAGACCCAGTACTTC. It specifies CASSPRRGWEETQYF.

In this sample, this clonotype turned up many times. The chain joins TRBV10-2 to TRBJ1-1; maybe TRBD1 (5 bases). The CDR3 covers 13 residues. Germline CDR1 and CDR2: WSHSY and SAAADI. V was clipped by 7 bases and J by 6 bases, with 15 bases between them. The CDR3 DNA reads TGCGCCAGCACGTGGGGGAGGATCGCTGAAGCTTTCTTT. Its protein product is CASTWGRIAEAFF.

This clonotype was detected ten times or more. This chain links TRBV7-8 with TRBJ1-2; D gene unclear. The germline V gene has CDR1 SGHVS and CDR2 FQNEAQ. The CDR3 loop spans 13 amino acids. Trimming pared 5 bases from V and 8 bases from J, leaving 15 bases between. CDR3 coding DNA: TGTGCCAGCAGCCTAGGACGGACCTACGGCTACACCTTC. Encoded protein: CASSLGRTYGYTF.

This clonotype was found many times. The chain links TRBV6-6 to TRBJ1-6; no clear D gene. The CDR3 has 15 residues. Trimming removed 8 bases at V and 14 bases at J, with 25 bases between. Germline CDR1 MNHNY, CDR2 SVGAGI (reference sequence). The CDR3 DNA is TGTGCCAGCCAGTTACTGGCATCCAGTTCCAAGTCCCTCCACTTT. Its translation is CASQLLASSSKSLHF.

This clonotype was seen at least ten times. V and J are TRBV5-1 and TRBJ1-1; D might be TRBD1 (6 bases). V was clipped by 4 bases and J by 2 bases, with 15 bases between them. This CDR3 comprises 15 residues. Looked up from germline, CDR1 is SGHRS and CDR2 is YFSETQ. CDR3 sequence (DNA): TGCGCCAGCAGCGGGGGACAAGGCTTTAACACTGAAGCTTTCTTT. Its translation is CASSGGQGFNTEAFF. Variable domain in full (rest from reference TRBV5-1 and TRBJ1-1): KAGVTQTPRYLIKTRGQQVTLSCSPISGHRSVSWYQQTPGQGLQFLFEYFSETQRNKGNFPGRFSGRQFSNSRSEMNVSTLELGDSALYLCASSGGQGFNTEAFFGQGTRLTVV.

This clonotype was seen repeatedly, ten times or more. This chain uses TRBV5-1 with TRBJ2-1; D remains unclear. The CDR3 covers 12 residues. The V and J ends lost 2 bases and 6 bases respectively, with 6 bases between them. From germline, CDR1 is SGHRS and CDR2 YFSETQ. DNA of the CDR3: TGCGCCAGCAGCTTCACAGCCAATGAGCAGTTCTTC. This codes for CASSFTANEQFF.

This chain joins TRBV12-3 or TRBV12-4 and TRBJ1-4, with D hard to call. With 5 bases removed from V and 0 bases from J, the gap between germline ends came to 7 bases. This CDR3 has 14 residues. CDR3 in DNA: TGTGCCAGCAGTCGCGATACAACTAATGAAAAACTGTTTTTT. Translating it yields CASSRDTTNEKLFF.

In this sample, this clonotype turned up many times. J is TRBJ2-7 and V is TRBV20-1, with 10 bases fitting TRBD1. The V and J ends lost 8 bases and 2 bases, in that order; junction bases with no gene match: 6. The CDR3 spans 13 residues. The germline CDR1 and CDR2 sequences are DFQATT and SNEGSKA (reference sequence). The CDR3 region has the DNA TGCAGTCCTTTAGGGACAGGGGCCTACGAGCAGTACTTC. The encoded protein is CSPLGTGAYEQYF.

This clonotype was counted a single time. This chain links TRBV6-1 with TRBJ1-4; TRBD1 is a possible D gene (5 bases). Germline CDR1 and CDR2: MNHNS and SASEGT. V shed 2 bases and J shed 1 base, with 11 bases lying between them. The CDR3 covers 16 residues. The CDR3, as DNA: TGTGCCAGCAGTGAAAGTCGGGGGGGAACTAATGAAAAACTGTTTTTT. Its protein is CASSESRGGTNEKLFF.

This chain connects TRBV27 to TRBJ1-6; D gene unclear. CDR1 is MNHEY and CDR2 is SMNVEV in the germline V gene (reference sequence). V was pared by 5 bases and J by 0 bases, with 11 bases between. The CDR3 contains 16 residues. CDR3 sequence (DNA): TGTGCCAGCAGTACCTATAGGGTCTCCTATAATTCACCCCTCCACTTT. This encodes CASSTYRVSYNSPLHF.

This clonotype was recorded many times. The chain is built from TRBV27 and TRBJ2-1, with D unclear. This CDR3 contains 15 residues. V was cut by 0 bases and J by 5 bases, with 11 bases left in between. CDR1 is MNHEY, CDR2 SMNVEV, per germline (reference sequence). CDR3: CASSLSVSQNNEQFF. CDR3 in DNA: TGTGCCAGCAGTTTATCTGTGTCGCAAAACAATGAGCAGTTCTTC.